The T cell receptor beta chain described here comes from a study of control samples from healthy donors and cancer patients. Sequencing was performed with immunoSEQ multiplex PCR; in TCRdb, only in-frame clones are kept and a portion is missing. The sample consists of 150,000 to 200,000 clones, approximately 94% of them appearing once. What was sequenced was blood. This clonotype was obtained from a woman aged 40 to 49 in good health.

CDR3 DNA: TGTGCCAGCAGCTTTGAGGTTGGGACGGACTCTGGAAACACCATATATTTT. It yields the protein CASSFEVGTDSGNTIYF. The chain couples TRBV7-6 to TRBJ1-3, with a weak D call TRBD1 (5 bases). V was clipped by 3 bases and J by 0 bases, with 15 bases between them. The germline V gene encodes CDR1 SGHVS and CDR2 FNYEAQ. The CDR3 has 17 residues.